This T cell receptor beta chain originates from a study of cytomegalovirus exposure and HLA in healthy donors. Notes on the study in general: The investigators catalogued 150 or so TCR beta chains as cytomegalovirus-associated.

Only a few counts were recorded for this clone. Its antigen is unknown. PCR used 60 Vbeta primers and 13 Jbeta primers. Produced via immunoSEQ multiplex PCR; TCRdb's table is partial and in-frame only. The sample gives over 150,000 clones, about 80% of which show up once; approximately 3% is in the top ten. This CDR3 spans 14 amino acids. Germline loops: CDR1 PRHDT, CDR2 FYEKMQ (reference sequence). V trimming: 5 bases; J trimming: 2 bases; junction bases outside the gene matches: 1. The chain has TRBV13 and TRBJ2-7, with 12 bases fitting TRBD2. The receptor's source is a woman in her twenties or thirties in good health and CMV-seronegative. Sequenced: PBMCs. CDR3 in DNA: TGTGCCAGCAGCCCTAGCGGGAGGGCCTACGAGCAGTACTTC. The encoded protein is CASSPSGRAYEQYF.